This T cell receptor beta chain is from a study of blood T cell repertoires in COVID-19. The V gene lost 3 bases and the J gene lost 2 bases, with 17 bases spanning the gap. The CDR3 runs to 17 residues. The germline V gene encodes CDR1 MNHEY and CDR2 SMNVEV (reference sequence). In the authors' methods: The assay estimated nucleated cells by amplifying reference gene primers. Method: immunoSEQ multiplex PCR; TCRdb's copy keeps in-frame clones and lacks some. For V, J and clone size, that table is used; D and trimming come from the DNA. The table has some 180,000 clones, 80% to 95% seen once; the top ten hold roughly 0.56%. The sample holds many counts of this clone.

Sequencing used peripheral blood. The chain couples TRBV27 to TRBJ1-5; D call uncertain. The origin of this receptor is a man between 45 and 60 years old with acute or convalescent COVID-19. In DNA form, the CDR3 reads TGTGCCAGCAGTTTTCTAACGGACCGGGAGGGCAATCAGCCCCAGCATTTT. Amino acids: CASSFLTDREGNQPQHF.